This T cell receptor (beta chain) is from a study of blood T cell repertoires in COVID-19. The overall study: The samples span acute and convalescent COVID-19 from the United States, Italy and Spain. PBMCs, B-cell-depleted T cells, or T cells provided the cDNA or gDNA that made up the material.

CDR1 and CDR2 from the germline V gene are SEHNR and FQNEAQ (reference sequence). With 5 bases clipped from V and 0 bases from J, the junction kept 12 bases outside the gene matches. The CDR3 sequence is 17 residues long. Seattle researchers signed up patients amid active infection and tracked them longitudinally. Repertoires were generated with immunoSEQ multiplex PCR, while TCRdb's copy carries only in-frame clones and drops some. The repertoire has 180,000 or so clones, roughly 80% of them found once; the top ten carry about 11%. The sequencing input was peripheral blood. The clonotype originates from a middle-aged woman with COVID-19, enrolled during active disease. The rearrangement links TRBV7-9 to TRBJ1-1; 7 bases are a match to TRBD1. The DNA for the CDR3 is TGTGCCAGCAGCCCTACAGACAGGGTAAAGATGAACACTGAAGCTTTCTTT. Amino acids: CASSPTDRVKMNTEAFF.